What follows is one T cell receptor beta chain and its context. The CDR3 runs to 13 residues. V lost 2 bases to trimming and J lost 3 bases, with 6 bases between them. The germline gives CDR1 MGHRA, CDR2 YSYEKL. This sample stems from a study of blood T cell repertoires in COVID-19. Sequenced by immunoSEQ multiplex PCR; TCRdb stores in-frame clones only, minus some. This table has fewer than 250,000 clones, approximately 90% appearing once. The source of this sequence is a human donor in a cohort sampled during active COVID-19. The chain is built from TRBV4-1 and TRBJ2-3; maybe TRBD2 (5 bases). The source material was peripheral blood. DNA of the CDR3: TGCGCCAGCAGCCAACCGGGGACAGATACGCAGTATTTT. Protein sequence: CASSQPGTDTQYF.